This T cell receptor (beta chain) was obtained from a study of CD8 T cells in ankylosing spondylitis. V lost 6 bases, J lost 5 bases, and 17 bases lay in between. The CDR3 is made up of 14 amino acids. CDR1 and CDR2 from the germline V gene are MDHEN and SYDVKM. TCRdb reprocessed the 5' RACE reads via MiXCR and lists one record per CDR3 protein. The sample consists of a few hundred thousand distinct CDR3 sequences, 15% to 20% of them appearing once. This clonotype was seen at least ten times. The sequence came from a male donor with ankylosing spondylitis or in good health (not recorded which). The V and J genes are TRBV28 and TRBJ2-7; D is unresolved. Sequenced input: blood, either unsorted or a sorted T cell fraction (not recorded which). The CDR3 sequence is CASRPGPSIDEQYF. The CDR3 DNA reads TGTGCCAGCAGGCCCGGGCCGAGTATCGACGAGCAGTACTTC.